This TCR beta chain is drawn from a study of technical replicates of blood from a few donors. CDR1 is SGHRS and CDR2 is YFSETQ in the germline V gene. This CDR3 comprises 14 residues. Trimming left V 2 bases short and J 2 bases short, with 9 bases between. Assay used: immunoSEQ multiplex PCR; TCRdb lists only in-frame clones, some missing. The sample comprises around 80,000 clones, about 98% of which are singletons, and around 0.15% rests with the top ten. This chain joins TRBV5-1 and TRBJ2-3, with D unclear. The sample consisted of T cells isolated from PBMCs. The clonotype comes from a human donor in good health. The CDR3 DNA is TGCGCCAGCAGCTTTGCACTCGCCACAGATACGCAGTATTTT. Translated, it gives CASSFALATDTQYF.